The 25 T cell receptor beta chains reported below all come from one sample, sequenced in a study of shared clonotypes between healthy human individuals. TCRdb's table, derived via immunoSEQ multiplex PCR, lists solely in-frame clones and lacks some. The sample shows around 2.1 million clones, nearly 97% of them seen only once. Sequencing was carried out using naive CD4+ T cells sorted from blood. Subset: CD45RA+ positively selected. All receptors come from a man between 18 and 29 years old in good health.

The J gene is TRBJ2-7, the V gene TRBV5-1; 11 bases match TRBD2. This CDR3 comprises 15 residues. With V trimmed by 3 bases and J by 2 bases, 4 bases remained unmatched. Germline V gives CDR1 SGHRS, CDR2 YFSETQ. Here the CDR3 DNA reads TGCGCCAGCAGCTGGGGGACTAGCGGAACCTACGAGCAGTACTTC. Protein product: CASSWGTSGTYEQYF.

The chain links TRBV5-6 to TRBJ1-1; D unresolved. V was cut by 5 bases and J by 2 bases, with 10 bases left in between. CDR3 length equals 13 residues. The germline gives CDR1 SGHDT, CDR2 YYEEEE. The CDR3: CASRPLSNTEAFF. Here the CDR3 DNA reads TGTGCCAGCAGGCCGTTAAGTAACACTGAAGCTTTCTTT.

The genes are TRBV5-1 and TRBJ2-7; 7 bases align to TRBD1. V shed 1 base, J shed 1 base, and the junction held 5 bases outside the gene matches. Germline CDR1 SGHRS, CDR2 YFSETQ. The CDR3 consists of 15 residues. The CDR3 DNA reads as TGCGCCAGCAGCTTGCAGGACAGGAGTTCCTACGAGCAGTACTTC. Translation gives CASSLQDRSSYEQYF.

V is TRBV2 and J is TRBJ2-3; D ambiguous. This CDR3 has 12 residues. CDR1 SNHLY and CDR2 FYNNEI come from the germline V gene. V dropped 8 bases and J dropped 4 bases, with 10 bases sitting between them. The chain's CDR3 is CASCSGADTQYF. In nucleotides, the CDR3 is TGTGCCAGCTGCTCCGGTGCAGATACGCAGTATTTT.

This chain links TRBV4-1 with TRBJ2-1, with TRBD2 matching over 7 bases. CDR3 length: 16 residues. The V gene's germline CDR1 is MGHRA and CDR2 YSYEKL. After removal of 0 bases from V and 3 bases from J, the junction contained 5 bases not matched to a gene. The DNA of the CDR3 is TGCGCCAGCAGCCAAGAGCCAGCGGGGTACTACAATGAGCAGTTCTTC. Its protein is CASSQEPAGYYNEQFF.

This sequence joins TRBV5-1 and TRBJ2-3, with 7 bases fitting TRBD1. CDR1 and CDR2 from the germline V gene are SGHRS and YFSETQ. This CDR3 spans 14 amino acids. The ends lost 4 bases at V and 1 base at J; junction bases unmatched: 3. The CDR3 region has the DNA TGCGCCAGCAGCAACAGGGGCCGCACAGATACGCAGTATTTT. It is translated as CASSNRGRTDTQYF.

This chain uses TRBV18 with TRBJ1-1; 7 nucleotides line up with TRBD1. This CDR3 comprises 16 residues. Looked up from germline, CDR1 is KGHSH and CDR2 is LQKENI. Trimming cost V 3 bases and J 0 bases; bases outside gene matches: 7. For the CDR3, the DNA is TGTGCCAGCTCACCGCCTACCGGGACAGTGAACACTGAAGCTTTCTTT. This translates into CASSPPTGTVNTEAFF.

This chain links TRBV5-1 with TRBJ2-5; 14 bases align to TRBD2. Trimming at V came to 4 bases and at J to 4 bases, leaving 3 bases not matched to a gene. Per germline, CDR1 SGHRS and CDR2 YFSETQ. The CDR3 has 15 residues. The CDR3 DNA reads TGCGCCAGCAGCCGACTAGCGGGGGGGCGAGAGACCCAGTACTTC. It translates to CASSRLAGGRETQYF.

This chain joins TRBV25-1 and TRBJ1-1; 10 positions match TRBD1. The germline V gene encodes CDR1 MGHDK and CDR2 SYGVNS. J gave up 5 bases and V 3 bases, and 9 bases lay outside the gene matches. The CDR3 sequence is 16 residues long. CDR3 region: CASSDFWTGGKTEAFF. For the CDR3, the DNA is TGTGCCAGCAGTGACTTTTGGACAGGGGGAAAGACTGAAGCTTTCTTT.

The V and J genes are TRBV11-2 and TRBJ2-2, with 11 nucleotides matching TRBD2. With 5 bases clipped from V and 6 bases from J, the junction kept 11 bases outside the gene matches. There are 17 residues in the CDR3. The germline gives CDR1 SGHAT, CDR2 FQNNGV. The CDR3 nucleotides read TGTGCCAGCAGCAGAAGGGCCACTAGCGGGAGTCCCGGGGAGCTGTTTTTT. It specifies CASSRRATSGSPGELFF.

The V gene is TRBV5-1, the J gene TRBJ2-2; the D gene could be TRBD1 or TRBD2 (5 bases each). Germline V CDR1 and CDR2: SGHRS, YFSETQ. CDR3 length equals 15 residues. Trimming shortened V by 2 bases and J by 4 bases, and 12 bases separated the two germline ends. The DNA for the CDR3 is TGCGCCAGCAGCTTCGGGACCCCCGGCACCGGGGAGCTGTTTTTT. This gives the protein CASSFGTPGTGELFF.

As concerns this clone: Other DNA sequences in the sample encode the same CDR3. The CDR3 nucleotides are TGTGCCAGCAGTCGCGACCGTAATCAGCCCCAGCATTTT. Translation gives CASSRDRNQPQHF. V usage is TRBV6-5 and J usage is TRBJ1-5, with D unresolved. CDR3 length: 13 amino acids. Germline CDR1 is MNHEY and CDR2 is SVGAGI. Trimming cost V 5 bases and J 4 bases, with 9 bases left between them.

This chain joins TRBV28 and TRBJ1-5; TRBD1 might be the D (6 bases). Germline CDR1 reads MDHEN; CDR2 reads SYDVKM. Trimming took 2 bases from V and 4 from J, leaving 12 bases between them. CDR3 length equals 15 residues. The CDR3 is CASSLIGQLNQPQHF. Here the CDR3 DNA reads TGTGCCAGCAGTTTAATCGGACAGCTAAATCAGCCCCAGCATTTT.

With respect to this clone: At the DNA level, this CDR3 is encoded by other sequences in the same sample as well. This chain links TRBV10-3 with TRBJ2-7; maybe TRBD1 (5 bases). The V end was cut by 0 bases, the J end by 4 bases, with 7 bases between. The germline gives CDR1 ENHRY, CDR2 SYGVKD. This CDR3 contains 13 residues. The CDR3 reads CAISESPGYEQYF. The CDR3 DNA follows: TGTGCCATCAGTGAGTCCCCAGGGTACGAGCAGTACTTC.

Written as DNA, the CDR3 is TGTGCCAGCAGTTCCAACGCCGGGACTACTAATGAAAAACTGTTTTTT. It encodes CASSSNAGTTNEKLFF. This chain uses TRBV28 with TRBJ1-4; maybe TRBD1 (5 bases). The CDR3 totals 16 residues. Germline lookup yields CDR1 MDHEN and CDR2 SYDVKM. The germline V and J ends were trimmed by 4 bases and 2 bases, with 14 bases remaining between them.

V is TRBV6-5 and J is TRBJ2-1; 8 nucleotides align to TRBD1. Germline-derived CDR1 and CDR2 are MNHEY and SVGAGI. This CDR3 has 15 amino acids. Trimming took 5 bases from V and 7 from J; bases not matched to a gene: 10. CDR3 sequence reads: CASSRGQAIRNEQFF. As DNA, the CDR3 is TGTGCCAGCAGTAGGGGACAGGCGATAAGGAATGAGCAGTTCTTC.

The chain joins TRBV4-3 to TRBJ2-7, with D possibly being TRBD1 (5 bases). The CDR3 loop spans 15 amino acids. Trimming took off 1 base at V and 2 bases at J, with 12 bases between the two ends. CDR1 LGHNA and CDR2 YSLEER come from the germline V gene. The CDR3 reads CASSQGNRRAYEQYF. In DNA, the CDR3 is TGCGCCAGCAGCCAAGGAAATCGCAGGGCCTACGAGCAGTACTTC.

The chain is built from TRBV19 and TRBJ2-5, with D hard to call. Trimming took 1 base from V and 5 from J, leaving 14 bases between them. The CDR3 extends over 15 amino acids. Per germline, CDR1 LNHDA and CDR2 SQIVND (reference sequence). The DNA for the CDR3 is TGTGCCAGTAGTATAGGTTTTGGCACAAAGGAGACCCAGTACTTC. Protein sequence: CASSIGFGTKETQYF.

This clone came up once. The V call is TRBV7-9, the J call TRBJ1-1; D is perhaps TRBD1 (5 bases). Trimming pared 5 bases from V and 8 bases from J, leaving 21 bases between. In germline, CDR1 is SEHNR, CDR2 FQNEAQ (reference sequence). The CDR3 totals 15 residues. The CDR3 coding sequence is TGTGCCAGCAGCCGAAACCCGGACGGGCGGACAGAAGCTTTCTTT. Protein sequence: CASSRNPDGRTEAFF.

The chain employs TRBV5-1 and TRBJ1-1, with D possibly TRBD1 on 6 matching bases. V lost 4 bases and J 11 bases, leaving 21 bases between the germline ends. Germline CDR1 reads SGHRS; CDR2 reads YFSETQ. The CDR3 is 14 residues long. In DNA, the CDR3 is TGCGCCAGCAGCCTATCCGGGGGCCGGGTTGAGGCTTTCTTT. Translating it yields CASSLSGGRVEAFF.

The rearrangement joins TRBV19 to TRBJ1-2, with D unresolved. CDR1 is LNHDA and CDR2 is SQIVND in the germline V gene (reference sequence). Between the trimmed V and J ends, which lost 9 bases and 2 bases, there was a span of 25 bases. The CDR3 is made up of 17 amino acids. The CDR3 protein is CASQRSRAHELNYGYTF. CDR3 in DNA: TGTGCCAGCCAACGAAGTCGGGCGCATGAGCTGAACTATGGCTACACCTTC.

The rearrangement uses TRBV18 and TRBJ1-4; perhaps TRBD1 as D (5 bases). CDR1 is KGHSH, CDR2 LQKENI, per germline. This CDR3 contains 15 residues. The V and J ends lost 2 bases and 8 bases respectively, with 15 bases between them. CDR3 in amino acids: CASSPSGPPEEKLFF. The CDR3 coding sequence is TGTGCCAGCTCACCATCAGGGCCACCGGAGGAAAAACTGTTTTTT.

A single count supports this clone. This chain connects TRBV11-2 to TRBJ1-2; D might be TRBD1 (5 bases). Germline CDR1 reads SGHAT; CDR2 reads FQNNGV. The CDR3 is made up of 14 amino acids. V was pared by 1 base and J by 6 bases, with 12 bases between. In DNA form, the CDR3 reads TGTGCCAGCAGCTTAGCGGCAGGGTATAATGGCTACACCTTC. Its translation: CASSLAAGYNGYTF.

On this clone: This same CDR3 is encoded by further DNA sequences in the sample. The V call is TRBV5-4, the J call TRBJ2-5; 9 bases align to TRBD2. Germline CDR1 and CDR2: SGHNT and YYREEE (reference sequence). V was clipped by 0 bases and J by 2 bases; unmatched bases: 2. This CDR3 has 15 residues. The CDR3 protein is CASSLGLAGQETQYF. CDR3 in DNA: TGTGCCAGCAGCTTGGGCCTAGCGGGGCAAGAGACCCAGTACTTC.

The chain links TRBV2 to TRBJ1-6; no definite D call. The germline V and J ends were trimmed by 5 bases and 10 bases, with 15 bases remaining between them. CDR1 is SNHLY and CDR2 is FYNNEI in the germline V gene. The CDR3 is 14 residues long. The CDR3 DNA is TGTGCCAGCAGTCCAGGACCTTTCCACTCACCCCTCCACTTT. Translating it yields CASSPGPFHSPLHF.